This entry lists 30 T cell receptor beta chains sequenced from one sample in a study of response to subunit inactivated influenza vaccine. From the RT-PCR reads, TCRdb called clonotypes with MiXCR, one entry per CDR3 protein. The table lists about 520,000 distinct CDR3 sequences, 6.5% to 8% of them singletons, with less than 15% in the top ten. Material: PBMCs from blood, obtained around 25 months after vaccination. These receptors originate from a man between 50 and 75 years old who received an inactivated influenza vaccine.

The chain is built from TRBV5-1 and TRBJ2-2; D possibly corresponds to TRBD2 (7 bases). The ends were cut back, 1 base at V and 4 bases at J, with 14 bases in the middle. The CDR3 covers 16 residues. CDR1 is SGHRS, CDR2 YFSETQ, per germline. CDR3 nucleotide sequence: TGCGCCAGCAGCTTGTCCGGGGGGCGCGGCACCGGGGAGCTGTTTTTT. Its protein is CASSLSGGRGTGELFF.

Ten or more counts support this clonotype. The CDR3 region has the DNA TGTGCCATCAGTGAGTCAACCCCGGTGAAAAGCGAGCAGTACTTC. Translated: CAISESTPVKSEQYF. The V and J genes are TRBV10-3 and TRBJ2-7; D gene unclear. This CDR3 comprises 15 residues. The germline V and J ends were trimmed by 0 bases and 6 bases, with 15 bases remaining between them. Per the germline V gene, CDR1 is ENHRY and CDR2 is SYGVKD.

A few counts support this clonotype. The gene calls are TRBV5-1 and TRBJ2-5; D call uncertain. Germline assignment: CDR1 SGHRS and CDR2 YFSETQ. V dropped 5 bases and J dropped 5 bases, with 19 bases sitting between them. This CDR3 is built from 15 residues. The CDR3 region has the DNA TGCGCCAGCAGTTTCAGTCCCCTCGGAGCGGAGACCCAGTACTTC. It yields the protein CASSFSPLGAETQYF.

This clonotype was seen many times. The gene calls are TRBV5-7 and TRBJ2-3; 10 bases agree with TRBD2. TRBV5-7 counts as an open reading frame of uncertain function. The CDR3 runs 18 residues. J lost 2 bases, V lost 1 base, and 10 bases had no gene match. The CDR3 is CASSLFGKTSGVTDTQYF. The CDR3 nucleotides are TGTGCCAGCAGCTTGTTCGGGAAAACTAGCGGGGTCACAGATACGCAGTATTTT.

This clonotype was detected a few times. This chain joins TRBV9 and TRBJ2-7; possible D gene TRBD1, 5 bases. Germline V gives CDR1 SGDLS, CDR2 YYNGEE. V was pared by 0 bases and J by 0 bases, with 7 bases between. The CDR3 covers 14 residues. The CDR3 sequence: CASSVGTFSYEQYF. The CDR3 bases are TGTGCCAGCAGCGTAGGGACATTCTCCTACGAGCAGTACTTC.

This clonotype has ten or more counts. This chain connects TRBV11-3 to TRBJ2-1; no clear D gene. The CDR3 has 11 amino acids. Germline assignment: CDR1 SGHNT and CDR2 YENEEA. Trimming took 5 bases from V and 10 from J, leaving 9 bases between them. The CDR3 coding sequence is TGTGCCAGCAGCCTTGACGGGGAGCAGTTCTTC. It encodes CASSLDGEQFF.

This clonotype occurred many times. The V call is TRBV27, the J call TRBJ1-5; the D is unclear. Deletions cut 5 bases from V and 6 bases from J, with 11 bases between. CDR1 and CDR2 from the germline V gene are MNHEY and SMNVEV (reference sequence). CDR3 length: 13 amino acids. The chain's CDR3 is CASSDLVGQPQHF. The CDR3 DNA reads TGTGCCAGCAGTGACCTCGTAGGTCAGCCCCAGCATTTT.

In this sample, this clonotype turned up a few times. The chain recombines TRBV29-1 with TRBJ2-7; 10 bases agree with TRBD1. The junction had 10 bases not matched to a gene; V was cut back by 2 bases and J by 6 bases. The CDR3 is 15 amino acids. The germline V gene encodes CDR1 SQVTM and CDR2 ANQGSEA. The CDR3 here is CSVERGTGANSEQYF. The CDR3 nucleotides read TGCAGCGTTGAACGAGGGACAGGGGCAAATTCCGAGCAGTACTTC.

V usage is TRBV5-5 and J usage is TRBJ2-1; a possible D gene is TRBD2 (5 bases). Trimming stripped 2 bases from V and 4 bases from J, with 16 bases between. CDR3 size: 16 residues. Germline V gene data show CDR1 as SGHKS and CDR2 as YYEKEE (reference sequence). The DNA for the CDR3 is TGTGCCAGCAGCTTTCTTGTGGCGGGTTCATACAATGAGCAGTTCTTC. Translated: CASSFLVAGSYNEQFF.

The chain couples TRBV5-4 to TRBJ2-1, with D tentatively TRBD2 (6 bases). CDR3 size: 16 residues. Germline loops: CDR1 SGHNT, CDR2 YYREEE (reference sequence). Between the trimmed V and J ends, which lost 4 bases and 0 bases, there was a span of 14 bases. The CDR3 sequence: CASSRDSQSSYNEQFF. The CDR3 DNA is TGTGCCAGCAGCCGGGACTCCCAGAGCTCCTACAATGAGCAGTTCTTC.

The V and J genes are TRBV3-1 and TRBJ2-2, with 8 bases lining up with TRBD1. This CDR3 region has 14 residues. Germline loops: CDR1 LGHDT, CDR2 YNNKEL (reference sequence). Trimming removed 2 bases from V and 8 bases from J; junction bases left unmatched: 4. The CDR3 spells CASSQQGARGELFF. CDR3 coding DNA: TGTGCCAGCAGCCAACAGGGGGCGAGGGGGGAGCTGTTTTTT. Using reference TRBV3-1 and TRBJ2-2 for the parts outside the CDR3, the full variable domain is DTAVSQTPKYLVTQMGNDKSIKCEQNLGHDTMYWYKQDSKKFLKIMFSYNNKELIINETVPNRFSPKSPDKAHLNLHINSLELGDSAVYFCASSQQGARGELFFGEGSRLTVL.

The chain has TRBV7-8 and TRBJ1-5, with unresolved D. CDR3 length: 16 amino acids. Germline V gene data show CDR1 as SGHVS and CDR2 as FQNEAQ. The V and J ends lost 1 base and 0 bases respectively, with 10 bases between them. The CDR3 nucleotides read TGTGCCAGCAGCTTAGTCCCGGCATATAGCAATCAGCCCCAGCATTTT. Translated, it gives CASSLVPAYSNQPQHF.

By its share, this clonotype is medium-sized. The chain has TRBV29-1 and TRBJ2-1; 14 nucleotides line up with TRBD2. With 4 bases clipped from V and 7 bases from J, the junction kept 9 bases outside the gene matches. Germline CDR1 and CDR2: SQVTM and ANQGSEA. This CDR3 spans 16 amino acids. The CDR3 coding sequence is TGCAGCGTTGCGGGACTAGCGGGAGAGATGGGTAATGAGCAGTTCTTC. Translation: CSVAGLAGEMGNEQFF.

This clonotype has more than one count but fewer than ten. V gene TRBV20-1 combines with J gene TRBJ2-3; TRBD2 matches 14 bases. V trimming: 2 bases; J trimming: 0 bases; junction bases outside the gene matches: 10. The CDR3 is 19 amino acids. The germline gives CDR1 DFQATT, CDR2 SNEGSKA (reference sequence). The chain's CDR3 is CSARKGLAGAPLSTDTQYF. The CDR3 DNA reads as TGCAGTGCTAGAAAGGGACTAGCGGGGGCCCCTCTTAGCACAGATACGCAGTATTTT.

This clonotype has ten or more counts. The chain carries TRBV2 and TRBJ2-5, with 9 positions matching TRBD2. V lost 4 bases, J lost 1 base, and 4 bases stayed unmatched. CDR3 length: 15 amino acids. CDR1 SNHLY and CDR2 FYNNEI come from the germline V gene. The CDR3 loop is CASSVGREGQETQYF. CDR3 in DNA: TGTGCCAGCAGTGTCGGGCGGGAGGGCCAAGAGACCCAGTACTTC.

The gene calls are TRBV4-1 and TRBJ2-7, with D perhaps TRBD1 or TRBD2 (5 bases each). The CDR3 runs 14 residues. From germline, CDR1 is MGHRA and CDR2 YSYEKL. Trimming left V 4 bases short and J 0 bases short, with 10 bases between. The CDR3 DNA reads as TGCGCCAGCAGCCCCCGGGACGACTCCTACGAGCAGTACTTC. Its translation is CASSPRDDSYEQYF.

The gene calls are TRBV20-1 and TRBJ2-1; TRBD1 matches 7 bases. Germline trimming cut 5 bases from V and 8 bases from J; bases unmatched to any gene: 9. The CDR3 spans 13 residues. Germline V gene sequence: CDR1 DFQATT, CDR2 SNEGSKA (reference sequence). The CDR3 DNA reads as TGCAGTGCTCCCCGGACAGGTTTGGATGAGCAGTTCTTC. Protein: CSAPRTGLDEQFF.

This chain uses TRBV4-1 with TRBJ2-3, with D possibly matching TRBD2 (6 bases). The germline gives CDR1 MGHRA, CDR2 YSYEKL. The CDR3 spans 15 residues. Deletions cut 2 bases from V and 6 bases from J, with 15 bases between. CDR3: CASSQWDSSRDTQYF. The CDR3 nucleotides read TGCGCCAGCAGCCAATGGGACTCCTCTCGCGATACGCAGTATTTT.

V and J are TRBV20-1 and TRBJ2-7, with 8 positions matching TRBD1. The CDR3 has 14 residues. The germline V gene has CDR1 DFQATT and CDR2 SNEGSKA (reference sequence). V lost 6 bases to trimming and J lost 0 bases; unmatched junction nucleotides: 7. The CDR3 protein is CSAKDRASSYEQYF. Written as DNA, the CDR3 is TGCAGTGCCAAGGACAGGGCCTCCTCCTACGAGCAGTACTTC.

The chain uses TRBV7-2 and TRBJ2-5; tentatively, D is TRBD2 (6 bases). This CDR3 region has 12 residues. The V and J ends lost 8 bases and 0 bases respectively, with 7 bases between them. The germline gives CDR1 SGHTA, CDR2 FQGNSA. The CDR3 nucleotides are TGTGCCAGCGGAGGGTACCAAGAGACCCAGTACTTC. Amino acids: CASGGYQETQYF.

This chain uses TRBV20-1 with TRBJ2-1; D call uncertain. Deletions cut 1 base from V and 0 bases from J, with 10 bases between. Looked up from germline, CDR1 is DFQATT and CDR2 is SNEGSKA (reference sequence). The CDR3 consists of 15 residues. CDR3 protein: CSARVPQRSYNEQFF. The CDR3 DNA follows: TGCAGTGCTAGAGTGCCCCAACGCTCCTACAATGAGCAGTTCTTC.

This chain uses TRBV4-1 with TRBJ2-1, with D perhaps TRBD1 or TRBD2 (6 bases each). Trimming stripped 0 bases from V and 4 bases from J, with 13 bases between. Germline V gene sequence: CDR1 MGHRA, CDR2 YSYEKL. This CDR3 is built from 16 residues. CDR3: CASSQEAGTIYNEQFF. The CDR3 DNA is TGCGCCAGCAGCCAAGAGGCGGGGACAATTTACAATGAGCAGTTCTTC.

This chain uses TRBV5-4 with TRBJ1-2; possibly TRBD1 for D (6 bases). Germline V CDR1 and CDR2: SGHNT, YYREEE (reference sequence). Trimming removed 2 bases at V and 6 bases at J, with 14 bases between. The CDR3 spans 14 residues. The CDR3 sequence: CASSLDGGADGYTF. The CDR3 DNA reads TGTGCCAGCAGCTTAGACGGGGGCGCCGATGGCTACACCTTC.

Ten or more counts support this clonotype. This sequence joins TRBV5-1 and TRBJ2-1, with D perhaps TRBD1 (5 bases). Germline CDR1 reads SGHRS; CDR2 reads YFSETQ. Trimming took off 4 bases at V and 0 bases at J, with 20 bases between the two ends. The CDR3 loop spans 18 amino acids. The CDR3 bases are TGCGCCAGCAGCACAGGATCTGAGGCGGCCAGCTCCTACAATGAGCAGTTCTTC. Translating it yields CASSTGSEAASSYNEQFF.

The J gene is TRBJ2-5, the V gene TRBV15; D call uncertain. The germline V gene has CDR1 LNHNV and CDR2 YYDKDF (reference sequence). This CDR3 has 15 residues. Trimming pared 0 bases from V and 1 base from J, leaving 9 bases between. The CDR3 DNA reads TGTGCCACCAGCAGAGATATGCAGGTCCAAGAGACCCAGTACTTC. Amino acids: CATSRDMQVQETQYF. The whole variable domain, filled in from reference TRBV15 and TRBJ2-5, reads DAMVIQNPRYQVTQFGKPVTLSCSQTLNHNVMYWYQQKSSQAPKLLFHYYDKDFNNEADTPDNFQSRRPNTSFCFLDIRSPGLGDTAMYLCATSRDMQVQETQYFGPGTRLLVL.

This clonotype was picked up many times. This chain uses TRBV5-1 with TRBJ2-3; D may be TRBD1 (5 bases). The germline gives CDR1 SGHRS, CDR2 YFSETQ. The CDR3 has 17 amino acids. Trimming stripped 4 bases from V and 0 bases from J, with 18 bases between. This CDR3 is CASSPGITDFSTDTQYF. The CDR3 DNA reads TGCGCCAGCAGCCCAGGGATAACTGATTTTAGCACAGATACGCAGTATTTT. Variable domain in full (rest from reference TRBV5-1 and TRBJ2-3): KAGVTQTPRYLIKTRGQQVTLSCSPISGHRSVSWYQQTPGQGLQFLFEYFSETQRNKGNFPGRFSGRQFSNSRSEMNVSTLELGDSALYLCASSPGITDFSTDTQYFGPGTRLTVL.

This chain links TRBV19 with TRBJ2-1; 10 bases align to TRBD2. The J segment lost 9 bases and the V segment lost 5 bases, leaving 7 bases of the junction unmatched. The CDR3 is 14 residues long. Germline values: CDR1 LNHDA, CDR2 SQIVND (reference sequence). CDR3 DNA sequence: TGTGCCAGTAGTCTGGGACTAGCGATCGGTGAGCAGTTCTTC. Its protein is CASSLGLAIGEQFF.

In its sample, this clonotype was seen a few times. The CDR3 sequence is CASSVVDTSTDTQYF. CDR3 sequence (DNA): TGTGCCAGCAGCGTAGTGGACACTAGCACAGATACGCAGTATTTT. The V gene is TRBV9, the J gene TRBJ2-3; weak D call: TRBD1 (5 bases). The CDR3 extends over 15 amino acids. Trimming removed 0 bases at V and 0 bases at J, with 8 bases between. Germline CDR1 and CDR2: SGDLS and YYNGEE.

V and J are TRBV5-1 and TRBJ2-6; D remains ambiguous. The germline V gene has CDR1 SGHRS and CDR2 YFSETQ. CDR3 size: 19 residues. V lost 0 bases and J lost 0, with 16 bases in between. CDR3 sequence (DNA): TGCGCCAGCAGCTTGGCCTTATTAGTAGGAAGCTCTGGGGCCAACGTCCTGACTTTC. It is translated as CASSLALLVGSSGANVLTF. The full variable domain, in which reference TRBV5-1 and TRBJ2-6 provide the parts outside the CDR3, is KAGVTQTPRYLIKTRGQQVTLSCSPISGHRSVSWYQQTPGQGLQFLFEYFSETQRNKGNFPGRFSGRQFSNSRSEMNVSTLELGDSALYLCASSLALLVGSSGANVLTFGAGSRLTVL.

This clonotype was seen many times. Here the CDR3 reads CSVADRVSYNEQFF. For the CDR3, the DNA is TGCAGCGTAGCGGACAGGGTCTCCTACAATGAGCAGTTCTTC. This rearrangement joins TRBV29-1 to TRBJ2-1, with 8 nucleotides matching TRBD1. With V trimmed by 6 bases and J by 0 bases, 4 bases remained unmatched. The germline V gene encodes CDR1 SQVTM and CDR2 ANQGSEA. This CDR3 contains 14 residues.